This is a list of T cell receptor beta chains from one sample in a study of T cell responses to AZD1222 COVID-19 vaccine. Assay used: immunoSEQ multiplex PCR; TCRdb lists only in-frame clones, some missing. This table has over 150,000 clones, around 90% appearing once. The specimen comprised peripheral blood, sampled 28 days after the second AZD1222 dose. These receptors were collected from an adult who received the AZD1222 COVID-19 vaccine. The CDR3 runs from the conserved cysteine through the conserved F or W. Each record gives: J gene, V gene, D gene, clone size, CDR3 protein, CDR3 DNA. D genes are given only for firm matches. The size of a clone is reported for some rows only, either as once, few or many, or as a class for expanded clones.

TRBJ1-6 | TRBV6-5 | . | . | CASSSGPTNSPLHF | TGTGCCAGCAGTTCGGGGCCGACCAATTCACCCCTCCACTTT
TRBJ2-7 | TRBV11-2 | TRBD1 | . | CASSLVGTASYEQYF | TGTGCCAGCAGCTTAGTCGGGACAGCCTCCTACGAGCAGTACTTC
TRBJ2-1 | TRBV19 | TRBD1 | . | CASSGLGPGQGGDEQFF | TGTGCCAGTAGTGGACTAGGTCCGGGACAGGGGGGGGATGAGCAGTTCTTC
TRBJ1-4 | TRBV7-9 | . | . | CASSADPEKLFF | TGTGCCAGCAGCGCGGACCCCGAAAAACTGTTTTTT
TRBJ2-7 | TRBV19 | TRBD1 | . | CASATTGLGYEQYF | TGTGCCAGCGCCACGACAGGGCTTGGGTACGAGCAGTACTTC
TRBJ2-3 | TRBV3-1/TRBV3-2 | . | . | CASSQRAGSTDTQYF | TGTGCCAGCAGCCAAAGGGCAGGTTCCACAGATACGCAGTATTTT
TRBJ2-7 | TRBV19 | . | few | CASSKGDVPYEQYF | TGTGCCAGTAGTAAGGGCGACGTCCCGTACGAGCAGTACTTC
TRBJ2-3 | TRBV9 | TRBD2 | . | CASSDGSPGLAGETQYF | TGTGCCAGCAGCGATGGAAGTCCGGGACTAGCGGGGGAGACGCAGTATTTT
TRBJ1-5 | TRBV21-1 | . | . | CASSTPGRGVQPQHF | TGTGCCAGCAGCACCCCCGGCAGGGGCGTACAGCCCCAGCATTTT
TRBJ1-2 | TRBV7-9 | . | . | CASSLDLPPYGYTF | TGTGCCAGCAGCTTAGATCTCCCCCCTTATGGCTACACCTTC
TRBJ2-1 | TRBV19 | . | . | CASSMMGKGGYNEQFF | TGTGCCAGTAGTATGATGGGTAAGGGAGGCTACAATGAGCAGTTCTTC
TRBJ2-3 | TRBV7-9 | TRBD1 | . | CASSLDRGRTDTQYF | TGTGCCAGCAGCCTTGACAGGGGGCGGACAGATACGCAGTATTTT
TRBJ1-3 | TRBV7-2 | . | . | CASSLVGGVSGNTIYF | TGTGCCAGCAGCTTAGTAGGAGGGGTATCTGGAAACACCATATATTTT
TRBJ2-5 | TRBV9 | TRBD2 | . | CASSALSGAGETQYF | TGTGCCAGCAGCGCCCTTAGCGGGGCGGGGGAGACCCAGTACTTC
TRBJ2-7 | TRBV30 | . | . | CAWSVRSFEQYF | TGTGCCTGGAGTGTACGGAGCTTCGAGCAGTACTTC
TRBJ1-2 | TRBV7-2 | . | . | CASSLGQANYGYTF | TGTGCCAGCAGCTTAGGGCAAGCTAACTATGGCTACACCTTC
TRBJ2-3 | TRBV6-6 | TRBD1 | . | CASSYPQGGTDTQYF | TGTGCCAGCAGTTACCCCCAGGGGGGCACAGATACGCAGTATTTT
TRBJ2-1 | TRBV9 | TRBD1 | . | CASTTGGSYNEQFF | TGTGCCAGTACCACAGGGGGCTCCTACAATGAGCAGTTCTTC
TRBJ2-1 | TRBV7-9 | TRBD2 | . | CASSLLAGGPGEQFF | TGTGCCAGCAGCCTACTAGCGGGGGGGCCAGGTGAGCAGTTCTTC
TRBJ1-1 | TRBV14 | . | once | CASSKVMNTEAFF | TGTGCCAGCAGCAAGGTAATGAACACTGAAGCTTTCTTT
TRBJ2-7 | TRBV13 | . | few | CASSSSGTTYEQYF | TGTGCCAGCAGCTCCTCCGGGACAACTTACGAGCAGTACTTC
TRBJ2-1 | TRBV27 | TRBD2 | . | CASTQTAGGSYNEQFF | TGTGCCAGCACTCAAACAGCGGGGGGTTCCTACAATGAGCAGTTCTTC
TRBJ2-5 | TRBV4-3 | . | . | CASSQELGLGETQYF | TGCGCCAGCAGCCAAGAACTGGGGTTAGGCGAGACCCAGTACTTC
TRBJ2-5 | TRBV11-2 | TRBD1 | . | CASNIGQGAGETQYF | TGTGCCAGCAACATTGGGCAGGGGGCCGGGGAGACCCAGTACTTC
TRBJ1-2 | TRBV12-3/TRBV12-4 | TRBD1 | . | CASREQGYGYTF | TGTGCCAGCAGAGAACAGGGGTATGGCTACACCTTC
TRBJ1-1 | TRBV9 | . | few | CASSVVGGRDTEAFF | TGTGCCAGCAGCGTAGTCGGGGGCCGGGACACTGAAGCTTTCTTT
TRBJ1-2 | TRBV7-3 | . | . | CASSPNGRGGYGYTF | TGTGCCAGCAGCCCAAACGGACGTGGGGGCTATGGCTACACCTTC
TRBJ1-5 | TRBV15 | . | . | CATSRGMGGSRQPQHF | TGTGCCACCAGCAGAGGTATGGGGGGCTCGCGTCAGCCCCAGCATTTT
TRBJ1-2 | TRBV5-6 | . | . | CASSLASASGGYTF | TGTGCCAGCAGCTTGGCCTCGGCCTCGGGGGGCTACACCTTC
TRBJ2-1 | TRBV9 | . | . | CASSVGRGAEFF | .
TRBJ2-1 | TRBV7-2 | . | . | CASTHSRARDEQFF | TGTGCCAGCACTCATAGTCGGGCCAGGGATGAGCAGTTCTTC
TRBJ2-1 | TRBV24-1 | TRBD2 | . | CATSLSGGALNEQFF | TGTGCCACCAGTCTTAGCGGGGGGGCGCTCAATGAGCAGTTCTTC
TRBJ2-2 | TRBV7-2 | . | . | CASSFRPTFTNTGELFF | TGTGCCAGCAGCTTCCGGCCTACCTTTACTAACACCGGGGAGCTGTTTTTT
TRBJ1-1 | TRBV3-1/TRBV3-2 | . | . | CASKGEEAFF | TGTGCCAGTAAAGGGGAAGAAGCTTTCTTT
TRBJ1-2 | TRBV7-6 | TRBD1 | . | CASSLRPGQGAEGYTF | TGTGCCAGCAGCTTAAGGCCAGGACAGGGGGCAGAGGGCTACACCTTC
TRBJ2-7 | TRBV5-1 | . | . | CASSSGAGLAYEQYF | TGCGCCAGCAGCTCAGGAGCAGGTCTAGCCTACGAGCAGTACTTC
TRBJ1-2 | TRBV6-5 | . | . | CASRQTGVSGYTF | TGTGCCAGCAGACAGACGGGGGTTTCTGGCTACACCTTC
TRBJ2-7 | TRBV4-2 | . | . | CASSQDPGVAGQSYEQYF | TGTGCCAGCAGCCAAGACCCCGGCGTTGCGGGGCAATCCTACGAGCAGTACTTC
TRBJ2-7 | TRBV6-1 | . | . | CASSDPRRSSYEQYF | TGTGCCAGCAGTGACCCCAGACGCAGCTCCTACGAGCAGTACTTC
TRBJ1-2 | TRBV5-1 | TRBD1 | . | CASSLDRDAGYTF | TGCGCCAGCAGCTTAGACAGGGATGCTGGCTACACCTTC
TRBJ1-1 | TRBV19 | TRBD1 | . | CASSINRGLRTEAFF | TGTGCCAGTAGTATAAACAGGGGTTTGAGGACTGAAGCTTTCTTT
TRBJ1-3 | TRBV30 | TRBD1 | once | CAWSQGAFGNTIYF | TGTGCCTGGAGTCAGGGGGCCTTTGGAAACACCATATATTTT
TRBJ1-2 | TRBV6-6 | . | . | CASSTGNGYTF | TGTGCCAGCAGTACAGGGAACGGCTACACCTTC
TRBJ1-5 | TRBV19 | TRBD1 | . | CASSLDRVGQPQHF | TGTGCCAGTTCCCTGGACAGGGTAGGCCAGCCCCAGCATTTT
TRBJ1-1 | TRBV10-3 | . | . | CAIWEGGSEAFF | TGTGCCATCTGGGAGGGAGGGAGTGAAGCTTTCTTT
TRBJ2-3 | TRBV3-1/TRBV3-2 | TRBD2 | . | CASENSGASTDTQYF | TGTGCCAGCGAAAATAGCGGGGCAAGCACAGATACGCAGTATTTT